Given below is one TCR beta chain in context. Only in-frame clones appear in the TCRdb table, and some are missing; sequencing was by immunoSEQ multiplex PCR. The repertoire holds 100,000 to 130,000 clones, with about 87% as singletons. The data stem from a study of blood T cell repertoires in COVID-19. Germline V CDR1 and CDR2: MNHEY, SVGAGI. V gave up 6 bases and J gave up 7 bases; unmatched junction bases: 5. The CDR3 runs to 13 residues. The chain has TRBV6-5 and TRBJ1-5; 8 bases map to TRBD1. Source material: peripheral blood. This clonotype originated in a man aged 50-59 years with active or convalescent COVID-19. CDR3 nucleotide sequence: TGTGCCAGCAGCTCAGGGGGCCGCCAGCCCCAGCATTTT. It translates to CASSSGGRQPQHF.